The T cell receptor beta chain under discussion was sequenced for a study of PD-L1 blockade in urothelial cancer. At the level of the study: Earlier, patients had received 0 to 3 chemotherapy regimens.

This CDR3 comprises 13 residues. Germline CDR1 ENHRY, CDR2 SYGVKD. The J segment lost 9 bases and the V segment lost 8 bases, leaving 9 bases of the junction unmatched. Here immunoSEQ multiplex PCR was the method, and the copy in TCRdb shows in-frame clones only, minus some. This table has tens of thousands of clones, approximately 86% appearing once. Time point meaning: pretreatment peripheral blood. Locally advanced or metastatic urothelial carcinoma affected the patients. The chain carries TRBV10-3 and TRBJ2-2, with 7 bases lining up with TRBD2. The clonotype was recovered from a man at least 80 years old with urothelial cancer. The starting material was PBMCs, obtained around atezolizumab (anti-PD-L1) treatment. The CDR3 region is CAIPGEGPRELFF. The CDR3 bases are TGTGCCATCCCCGGGGAGGGACCCCGGGAGCTGTTTTTT.